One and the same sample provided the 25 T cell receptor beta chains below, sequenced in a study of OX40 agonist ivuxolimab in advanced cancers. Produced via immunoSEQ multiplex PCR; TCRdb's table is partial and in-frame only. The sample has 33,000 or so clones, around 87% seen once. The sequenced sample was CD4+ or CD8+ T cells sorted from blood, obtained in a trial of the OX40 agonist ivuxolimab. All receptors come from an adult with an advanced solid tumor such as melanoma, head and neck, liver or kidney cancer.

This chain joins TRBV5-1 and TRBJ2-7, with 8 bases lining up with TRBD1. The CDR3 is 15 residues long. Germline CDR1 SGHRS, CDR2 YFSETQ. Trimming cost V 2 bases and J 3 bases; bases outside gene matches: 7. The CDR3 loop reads CASSLTGGTIYEQYF. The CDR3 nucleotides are TGCGCCAGCAGCTTAACAGGGGGTACCATCTACGAGCAGTACTTC.

As DNA, the CDR3 is TGCAGCGTTGACGGGGGCGGGTATGGCTACACCTTC. Translating it yields CSVDGGGYGYTF. The rearrangement uses TRBV29-1 and TRBJ1-2; D is possibly TRBD1 (6 bases). The CDR3 loop spans 12 amino acids. With 3 bases removed from V and 5 bases from J, the gap between germline ends came to 10 bases. Germline-derived CDR1 and CDR2 are SQVTM and ANQGSEA.

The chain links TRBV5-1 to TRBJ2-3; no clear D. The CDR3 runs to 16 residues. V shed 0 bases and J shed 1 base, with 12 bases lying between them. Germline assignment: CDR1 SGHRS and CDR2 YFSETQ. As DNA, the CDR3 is TGCGCCAGCAGCTTGGGAGGCGGCAGACGCACAGATACGCAGTATTTT. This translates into CASSLGGGRRTDTQYF.

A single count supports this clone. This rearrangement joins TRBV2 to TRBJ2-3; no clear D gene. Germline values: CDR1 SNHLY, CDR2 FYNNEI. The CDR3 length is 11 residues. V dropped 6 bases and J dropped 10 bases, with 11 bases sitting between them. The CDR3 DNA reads TGTGCCAGCAGGGGCGTAAGGGCGCAGTATTTT. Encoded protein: CASRGVRAQYF. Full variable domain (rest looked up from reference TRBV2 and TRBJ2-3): EPEVTQTPSHQVTQMGQEVILRCVPISNHLYFYWYRQILGQKVEFLVSFYNNEISEKSEIFDDQFSVERPDGSNFTLKIRSTKLEDSAMYFCASRGVRAQYFGPGTRLTVL.

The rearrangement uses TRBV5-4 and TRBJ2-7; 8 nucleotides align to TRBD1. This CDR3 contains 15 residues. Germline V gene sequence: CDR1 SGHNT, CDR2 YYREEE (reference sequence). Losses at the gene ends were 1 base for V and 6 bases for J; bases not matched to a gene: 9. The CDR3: CASSLRQGAASEQYF. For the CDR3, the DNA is TGTGCCAGCAGCTTGCGTCAGGGGGCGGCAAGCGAGCAGTACTTC.

The CDR3: CASTFTSGSSYEQYF. The CDR3 nucleotides are TGTGCCAGCACCTTCACTAGCGGGAGCTCCTACGAGCAGTACTTC. The chain is built from TRBV27 and TRBJ2-7; 11 bases agree with TRBD2. V was clipped by 7 bases and J by 0 bases; unmatched bases: 5. This CDR3 has 15 amino acids. Germline-derived CDR1 and CDR2 are MNHEY and SMNVEV (reference sequence).

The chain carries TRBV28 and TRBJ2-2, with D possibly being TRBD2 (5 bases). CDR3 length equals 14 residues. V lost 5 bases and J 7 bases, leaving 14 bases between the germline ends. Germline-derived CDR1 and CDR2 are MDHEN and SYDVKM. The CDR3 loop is CASSQLESGGELFF. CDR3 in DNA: TGTGCCAGCAGTCAACTAGAATCGGGCGGGGAGCTGTTTTTT.

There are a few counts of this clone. The CDR3 here is CASSDRGGPYEQYF. CDR3 sequence (DNA): TGTGCCAGCAGTGATAGAGGGGGACCCTACGAGCAGTACTTC. The chain carries TRBV6-1 and TRBJ2-7, with D possibly being TRBD1 (6 bases). This CDR3 region has 14 residues. Trimming took 3 bases from V and 2 from J, leaving 11 bases between them. The germline V gene has CDR1 MNHNS and CDR2 SASEGT.

In nucleotides, the CDR3 is TGTGCCAGTAGTGTCGGGGGAGCCGAAGAGACCCAGTACTTC. It codes for CASSVGGAEETQYF. This chain joins TRBV19 and TRBJ2-5, with a possible D match to TRBD2 (6 bases). Trimming left V 5 bases short and J 3 bases short, with 13 bases between. The CDR3 has 14 residues. Germline V gene data show CDR1 as LNHDA and CDR2 as SQIVND (reference sequence).

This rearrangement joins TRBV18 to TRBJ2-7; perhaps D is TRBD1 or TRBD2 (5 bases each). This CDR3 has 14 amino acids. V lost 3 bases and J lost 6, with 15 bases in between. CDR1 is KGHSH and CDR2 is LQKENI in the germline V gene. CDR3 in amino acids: CASSPQVRGSEQYF. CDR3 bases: TGTGCCAGCTCACCTCAGGTGAGGGGTTCCGAGCAGTACTTC.

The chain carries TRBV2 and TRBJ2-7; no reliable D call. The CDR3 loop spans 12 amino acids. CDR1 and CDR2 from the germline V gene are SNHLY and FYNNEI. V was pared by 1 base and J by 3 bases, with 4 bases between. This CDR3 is CASSEVGYEQYF. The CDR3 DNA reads TGTGCCAGCAGTGAAGTTGGCTACGAGCAGTACTTC.

The CDR3 loop is CASSFSSAQETQYF. In DNA form, the CDR3 reads TGTGCCAGCAGTTTCTCCAGCGCACAAGAGACCCAGTACTTC. The chain recombines TRBV27 with TRBJ2-5, with D unresolved. With 3 bases removed from V and 2 bases from J, the gap between germline ends came to 10 bases. Germline V CDR1 and CDR2: MNHEY, SMNVEV (reference sequence). The CDR3 loop spans 14 amino acids.

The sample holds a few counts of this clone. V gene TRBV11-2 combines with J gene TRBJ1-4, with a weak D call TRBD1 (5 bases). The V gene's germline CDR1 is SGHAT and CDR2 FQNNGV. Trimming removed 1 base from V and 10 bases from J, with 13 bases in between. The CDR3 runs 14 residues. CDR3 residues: CASSLGQGTRKLFF. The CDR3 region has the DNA TGTGCCAGCAGCTTAGGGCAGGGCACCCGAAAACTGTTTTTT.

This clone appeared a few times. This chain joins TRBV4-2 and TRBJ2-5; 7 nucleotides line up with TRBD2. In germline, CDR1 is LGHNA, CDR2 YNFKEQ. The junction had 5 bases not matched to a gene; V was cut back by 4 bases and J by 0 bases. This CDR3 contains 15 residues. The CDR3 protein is CASSLLAEYQETQYF. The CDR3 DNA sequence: TGTGCCAGCAGCCTTCTAGCGGAGTACCAAGAGACCCAGTACTTC.

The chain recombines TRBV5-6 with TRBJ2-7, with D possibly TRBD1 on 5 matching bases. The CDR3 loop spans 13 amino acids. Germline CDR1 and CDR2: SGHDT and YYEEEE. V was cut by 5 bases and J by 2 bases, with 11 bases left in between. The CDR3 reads CASRQGSAYEQYF. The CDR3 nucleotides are TGTGCCAGCAGGCAGGGATCCGCCTACGAGCAGTACTTC.

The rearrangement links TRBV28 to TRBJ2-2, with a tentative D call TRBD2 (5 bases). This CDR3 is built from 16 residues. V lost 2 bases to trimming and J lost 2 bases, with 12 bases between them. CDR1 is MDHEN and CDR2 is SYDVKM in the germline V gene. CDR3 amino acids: CASSLVAGINTGELFF. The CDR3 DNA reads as TGTGCCAGCAGTTTAGTGGCGGGCATCAACACCGGGGAGCTGTTTTTT. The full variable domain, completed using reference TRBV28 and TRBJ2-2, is DVKVTQSSRYLVKRTGEKVFLECVQDMDHENMFWYRQDPGLGLRLIYFSYDVKMKEKGDIPEGYSVSREKKERFSLILESASTNQTSMYLCASSLVAGINTGELFFGEGSRLTVL.

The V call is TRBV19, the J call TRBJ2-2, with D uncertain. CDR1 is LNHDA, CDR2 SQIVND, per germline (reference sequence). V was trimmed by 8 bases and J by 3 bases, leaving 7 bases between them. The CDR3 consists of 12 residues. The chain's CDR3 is CASRAYTGELFF. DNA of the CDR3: TGTGCCAGTCGGGCCTACACCGGGGAGCTGTTTTTT.

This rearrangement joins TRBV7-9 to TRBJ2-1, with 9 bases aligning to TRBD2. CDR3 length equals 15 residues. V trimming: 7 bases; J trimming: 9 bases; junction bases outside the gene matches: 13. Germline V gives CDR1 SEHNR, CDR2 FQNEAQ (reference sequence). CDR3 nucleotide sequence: TGTGCCAGCACTCCGAAGGGACTAGCCAGTAGTGAGCAGTTCTTC. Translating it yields CASTPKGLASSEQFF.

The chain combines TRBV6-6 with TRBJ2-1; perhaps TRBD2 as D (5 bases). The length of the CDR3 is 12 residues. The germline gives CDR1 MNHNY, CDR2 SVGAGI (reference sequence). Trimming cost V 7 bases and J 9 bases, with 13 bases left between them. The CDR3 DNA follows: TGTGCCAGCACTAGCCCGGGAATTGAGCAGTTCTTC. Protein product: CASTSPGIEQFF.

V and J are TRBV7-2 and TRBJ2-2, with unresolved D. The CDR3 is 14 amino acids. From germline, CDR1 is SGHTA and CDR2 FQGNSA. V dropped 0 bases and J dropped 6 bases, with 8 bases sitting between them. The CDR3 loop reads CASSLARTAGELFF. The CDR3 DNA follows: TGTGCCAGCAGCTTAGCTCGGACGGCCGGGGAGCTGTTTTTT. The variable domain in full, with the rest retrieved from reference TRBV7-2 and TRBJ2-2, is GAGVSQSPSNKVTEKGKDVELRCDPISGHTALYWYRQSLGQGLEFLIYFQGNSAPDKSGLPSDRFSAERTGGSVSTLTIQRTQQEDSAVYLCASSLARTAGELFFGEGSRLTVL.

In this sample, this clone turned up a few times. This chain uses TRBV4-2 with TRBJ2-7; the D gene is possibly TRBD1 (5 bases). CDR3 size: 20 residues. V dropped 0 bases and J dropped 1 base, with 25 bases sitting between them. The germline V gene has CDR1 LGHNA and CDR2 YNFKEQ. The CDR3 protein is CASSQEGVNRHNYISYEQYF. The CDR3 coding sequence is TGTGCCAGCAGCCAAGAAGGGGTGAACAGACATAATTATATATCCTACGAGCAGTACTTC.

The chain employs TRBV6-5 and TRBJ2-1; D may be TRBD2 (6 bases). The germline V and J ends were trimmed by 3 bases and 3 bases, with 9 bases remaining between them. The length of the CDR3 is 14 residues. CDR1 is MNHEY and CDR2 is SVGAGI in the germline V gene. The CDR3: CASSYGRDYNEQFF. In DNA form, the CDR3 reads TGTGCCAGCAGTTATGGGCGGGACTACAATGAGCAGTTCTTC.

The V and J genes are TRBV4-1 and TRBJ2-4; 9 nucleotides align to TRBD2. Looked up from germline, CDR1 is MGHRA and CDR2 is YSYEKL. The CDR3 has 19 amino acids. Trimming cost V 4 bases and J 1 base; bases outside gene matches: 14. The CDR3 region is CASSRGLARGRGAKNIQYF. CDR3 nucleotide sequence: TGCGCCAGCAGCCGAGGACTAGCGAGAGGGCGGGGGGCCAAAAACATTCAGTACTTC.

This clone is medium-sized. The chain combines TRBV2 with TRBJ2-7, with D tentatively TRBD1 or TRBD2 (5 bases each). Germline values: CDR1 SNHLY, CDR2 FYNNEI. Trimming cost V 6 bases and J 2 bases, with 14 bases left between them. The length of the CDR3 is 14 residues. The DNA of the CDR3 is TGTGCCAGCAGAGACGGGACGAACCCCTACGAGCAGTACTTC. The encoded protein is CASRDGTNPYEQYF.

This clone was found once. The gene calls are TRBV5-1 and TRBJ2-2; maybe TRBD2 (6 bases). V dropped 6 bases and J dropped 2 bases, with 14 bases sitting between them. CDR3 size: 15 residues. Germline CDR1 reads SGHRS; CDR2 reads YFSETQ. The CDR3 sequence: CASTPGLENTGELFF. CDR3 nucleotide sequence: TGCGCCAGCACCCCGGGACTGGAAAACACCGGGGAGCTGTTTTTT.